The next 27 T cell receptor beta chains were all read from a single sample in a study of blood T cells in healthy people across ages. Alongside a J-beta primer mix, a sample-barcoded 5' primer served in a second PCR lasting roughly 6 to 11 cycles. In TCRdb, the 5' RACE reads were re-called with MiXCR into one record per CDR3 protein. Of about 1.7 million distinct CDR3 sequences detected, roughly 30% appear once; the ten largest clones hold 7.7%. The sample consisted of blood. Receptors were obtained from a woman aged 30 to 39 in good health.

Ten or more counts support this clonotype. V is TRBV7-3 and J is TRBJ2-1, with 10 nucleotides matching TRBD2. The V gene's germline CDR1 is SGHTA and CDR2 FQGTGA. After removal of 5 bases from V and 5 bases from J, the junction contained 6 bases not matched to a gene. This CDR3 is 15 amino acids long. The CDR3 loop is CASSARGTSDNEQFF. The CDR3 DNA reads TGTGCCAGCAGCGCCCGAGGGACTAGCGACAATGAGCAGTTCTTC.

This chain links TRBV12-3 or TRBV12-4 with TRBJ2-4; D remains ambiguous. This CDR3 region has 13 residues. V lost 1 base, J lost 7 bases, and 8 bases lay in between. CDR3 in amino acids: CASSLVAENIQYF. CDR3 DNA sequence: TGTGCCAGCAGTTTAGTCGCTGAGAACATTCAGTACTTC.

For this clonotype: Mismatch with germline at one junction end may stem from a read error. The chain couples TRBV27 to TRBJ2-1, with D possibly TRBD2 on 5 matching bases. The J call may be incorrect, as the DNA end agrees better with TRBJ2-7. Germline V CDR1 and CDR2: MNHEY, SMNVEV (reference sequence). The CDR3 extends over 15 amino acids. CDR3 sequence reads: CAGSPLRGEYYEQYF. For the CDR3, the DNA is TGTGCCGGCAGTCCCCTCCGGGGAGAGTACTACGAGCAGTACTTC.

This clonotype was detected only a few times. The CDR3 protein is CSARGWTGQETQYF. Written as DNA, the CDR3 is TGCAGTGCTAGGGGGTGGACAGGGCAAGAGACCCAGTACTTC. This chain uses TRBV20-1 with TRBJ2-5; 8 bases align to TRBD1. CDR1 and CDR2 (germline): DFQATT, SNEGSKA (reference sequence). V lost 3 bases to trimming and J lost 2 bases; unmatched junction nucleotides: 5. The length of the CDR3 is 14 residues.

The chain carries TRBV14 and TRBJ1-4, with 8 nucleotides matching TRBD1. J gave up 8 bases and V 6 bases, and 8 bases lay outside the gene matches. In germline, CDR1 is SGHDN, CDR2 FVKESK. This CDR3 has 14 amino acids. The CDR3 sequence is CASRLTGGQEKLFF. CDR3 sequence (DNA): TGTGCCAGCAGACTAACAGGGGGTCAGGAAAAACTGTTTTTT.

This clonotype was seen ten or more times. The chain is built from TRBV18 and TRBJ2-3; tentatively, D is TRBD1 (5 bases). There are 13 residues in the CDR3. The ends were cut back, 8 bases at V and 1 base at J, with 10 bases in the middle. Looked up from germline, CDR1 is KGHSH and CDR2 is LQKENI. CDR3 sequence reads: CASSPQGTDTQYF. The CDR3 coding sequence is TGTGCCAGCAGTCCACAGGGCACAGATACGCAGTATTTT.

This clonotype came up a few times. The chain has TRBV7-9 and TRBJ2-7; TRBD2 aligns across 7 bases. Trimming removed 1 base from V and 3 bases from J; junction bases left unmatched: 9. Germline loops: CDR1 SEHNR, CDR2 FQNEAQ (reference sequence). This CDR3 is built from 16 residues. The CDR3 reads CASSLDRGVSRYEQYF. For the CDR3, the DNA is TGTGCCAGCAGCTTAGACCGGGGGGTTTCTCGCTACGAGCAGTACTTC.

The V call is TRBV3-1, the J call TRBJ2-4; tentatively, D is TRBD2 (5 bases). This CDR3 has 13 residues. V was trimmed by 0 bases and J by 13 bases, leaving 13 bases between them. CDR1 and CDR2 (germline): LGHDT, YNNKEL (reference sequence). The CDR3 region is CASSQDTVWEQYF. The CDR3 DNA reads TGTGCCAGCAGCCAAGATACCGTCTGGGAGCAGTACTTC.

This clonotype was detected a few times. V usage is TRBV20-1 and J usage is TRBJ1-2; 10 bases line up with TRBD1. This CDR3 contains 13 residues. V shed 1 base and J 9 bases; nucleotides not matched to a gene: 5. CDR1 and CDR2 (germline): DFQATT, SNEGSKA (reference sequence). In nucleotides, the CDR3 is TGCAGTGCTAGAGTAAGGGGACAGGGGCGCTACACCTTC. The encoded protein is CSARVRGQGRYTF.

The chain couples TRBV11-2 to TRBJ2-7; D is perhaps TRBD1 (6 bases). The CDR3 spans 14 residues. V lost 3 bases and J lost 7, with 16 bases in between. Germline-derived CDR1 and CDR2 are SGHAT and FQNNGV. The CDR3 spells CASSFSGGGFEQYF. In nucleotides, the CDR3 is TGTGCCAGCAGCTTTTCTGGGGGCGGATTTGAGCAGTACTTC.

The rearrangement uses TRBV7-9 and TRBJ2-1; D might be TRBD1 (6 bases). The CDR3 runs 15 residues. CDR1 and CDR2 (germline): SEHNR, FQNEAQ (reference sequence). V lost 5 bases to trimming and J lost 5 bases, with 16 bases between them. For the CDR3, the DNA is TGTGCCAGCAGCACAAACAGGGACCTTAACAATGAGCAGTTCTTC. As protein: CASSTNRDLNNEQFF.

This clonotype was observed at least ten times. The CDR3 spells CASSLRLADGTQYF. CDR3 nucleotide sequence: TGTGCCAGCAGCCTGAGACTAGCCGATGGGACCCAGTACTTC. The chain uses TRBV5-5 and TRBJ2-5, with 7 nucleotides matching TRBD2. V gave up 4 bases and J gave up 7 bases; unmatched junction bases: 10. Germline V gene data show CDR1 as SGHKS and CDR2 as YYEKEE (reference sequence). The CDR3 covers 14 residues. Looking up the rest from reference TRBV5-5 and TRBJ2-5 gives the full variable domain: DAGVTQSPTHLIKTRGQQVTLRCSPISGHKSVSWYQQVLGQGPQFIFQYYEKEERGRGNFPDRFSARQFPNYSSELNVNALLLGDSALYLCASSLRLADGTQYFGPGTRLLVL.

This clonotype appeared a few times. V gene TRBV5-5 combines with J gene TRBJ2-1; no clear D. The length of the CDR3 is 18 residues. V was clipped by 1 base and J by 7 bases, with 24 bases between them. The germline V gene encodes CDR1 SGHKS and CDR2 YYEKEE (reference sequence). The CDR3 spells CASSLKLSQTFAQNEQFF. CDR3 DNA sequence: TGTGCCAGCAGCTTGAAGTTGAGCCAAACCTTCGCTCAGAATGAGCAGTTCTTC. Complete variable domain (other parts from reference TRBV5-5 and TRBJ2-1): DAGVTQSPTHLIKTRGQQVTLRCSPISGHKSVSWYQQVLGQGPQFIFQYYEKEERGRGNFPDRFSARQFPNYSSELNVNALLLGDSALYLCASSLKLSQTFAQNEQFFGPGTRLTVL.

This clonotype was seen only a few times. The V and J genes are TRBV25-1 and TRBJ2-7; D perhaps matches TRBD2 (7 bases). Germline CDR1 reads MGHDK; CDR2 reads SYGVNS. Deletions cut 4 bases from V and 4 bases from J, with 11 bases between. The CDR3 has 13 residues. This chain's CDR3 is CASSGGGGYEQYF. In DNA, the CDR3 is TGTGCCAGCAGTGGGGGAGGGGGGTACGAGCAGTACTTC.

The sample holds many counts of this clonotype. V gene TRBV12-3 or TRBV12-4 combines with J gene TRBJ2-3; D remains unclear. The CDR3 totals 12 residues. V dropped 5 bases and J dropped 6 bases, with 9 bases sitting between them. This CDR3 is CASSTDRDTQYF. The CDR3 bases are TGTGCCAGCAGTACCGACCGGGATACGCAGTATTTT.

This clonotype came up a few times. The chain carries TRBV13 and TRBJ2-1; possibly TRBD1 or TRBD2 for D (6 bases each). CDR3 size: 15 residues. The germline CDR1 and CDR2 sequences are PRHDT and FYEKMQ (reference sequence). V was clipped by 2 bases and J by 8 bases, with 16 bases between them. The CDR3 nucleotides are TGTGCCAGCAGCTTATCCGGGGGCGGCCAGGATGAGCAGTTCTTC. It encodes CASSLSGGGQDEQFF.

V is TRBV29-1 and J is TRBJ2-7; D is uncertain. CDR3 size: 13 residues. Germline CDR1 SQVTM, CDR2 ANQGSEA. V was trimmed by 4 bases and J by 7 bases, leaving 17 bases between them. CDR3 loop: CSVGSDSYNEQYF. CDR3 sequence (DNA): TGCAGCGTTGGAAGTGATTCCTACAATGAGCAGTACTTC.

On this clonotype: A read error may account for a junction end that differs from germline. The V and J genes are TRBV10-2 and TRBJ2-3; no definite D call. Looked up from germline, CDR1 is WSHSY and CDR2 is SAAADI. The CDR3 spans 15 residues. The CDR3 DNA reads as TGCGCCAGCAATGAGCCTCGAGCCGCTTTGAATACGCAGTATTTT. As protein: CASNEPRAALNTQYF.

The V and J genes are TRBV7-2 and TRBJ2-3, with 8 bases aligning to TRBD1. CDR1 and CDR2 (germline): SGHTA, FQGNSA. The CDR3 extends over 17 amino acids. Trimming at V came to 5 bases and at J to 2 bases, leaving 12 bases not matched to a gene. In nucleotides, the CDR3 is TGTGCCAGCAGCCCTTACAGGGGGAGTGGCGTCACAGATACGCAGTATTTT. As protein: CASSPYRGSGVTDTQYF.

A word on this clonotype: A read error may produce the germline difference seen at one junction end. The chain joins TRBV4-2 to TRBJ1-6, with no clear D. CDR1 is LGHNA, CDR2 YNFKEQ, per germline. There are 15 residues in the CDR3. CDR3 amino acids: CASSEPGDGNSPPHF. The CDR3 DNA is TGTGCCAGCAGCGAGCCGGGTGATGGCAATTCACCCCCCCACTTT.

This clonotype was picked up a small number of times. V usage is TRBV19 and J usage is TRBJ2-3; possible D gene TRBD1, 5 bases. Per the germline V gene, CDR1 is LNHDA and CDR2 is SQIVND (reference sequence). The CDR3 is made up of 13 amino acids. Deletions cut 5 bases from V and 2 bases from J, with 8 bases between. CDR3 coding DNA: TGTGCCAGTAGTGGGGCCACCACAGATACGCAGTATTTT. This encodes CASSGATTDTQYF.

The chain joins TRBV4-1 to TRBJ2-5, with TRBD1 identical over 7 bases. The CDR3 runs to 15 residues. J was trimmed by 9 bases and V by 3 bases; bases with no gene match: 13. CDR1 and CDR2 (germline): MGHRA, YSYEKL. In nucleotides, the CDR3 is TGCGCCAGCAGCCATCACCGGGACAGACCCCGGGCCCAGTACTTC. Amino acid sequence: CASSHHRDRPRAQYF.

This clonotype was found many times. The chain is built from TRBV20-1 and TRBJ2-1; 8 positions match TRBD2. CDR3 length equals 15 residues. V lost 3 bases to trimming and J lost 4 bases; unmatched junction nucleotides: 8. Per germline, CDR1 DFQATT and CDR2 SNEGSKA (reference sequence). The CDR3 loop is CSASRFSGVYNEQFF. The CDR3 nucleotides are TGCAGTGCTAGTCGGTTTAGCGGGGTGTACAATGAGCAGTTCTTC.

The V call is TRBV3-1, the J call TRBJ2-5; D call uncertain. TRBJ2-7 explains the end of the DNA better; the J call may be wrong. In germline, CDR1 is LGHDT, CDR2 YNNKEL (reference sequence). This CDR3 is 13 amino acids long. CDR3 region: CASSHVGVFEQYF. CDR3 in DNA: TGTGCCAGCAGCCATGTTGGGGTCTTCGAGCAGTACTTC.

This clonotype showed up many times. V is TRBV3-1 and J is TRBJ2-7; perhaps TRBD2 as D (6 bases). The V and J ends lost 4 bases and 6 bases respectively, with 16 bases between them. Germline CDR1 LGHDT, CDR2 YNNKEL (reference sequence). The CDR3 runs to 14 residues. The CDR3 DNA sequence: TGTGCCAGCAGCCCCGTTTCGGGAGCCTCCGAGCAGTACTTC. Translating it yields CASSPVSGASEQYF.

The V call is TRBV5-1, the J call TRBJ1-1, with D perhaps matching TRBD1 (6 bases). The CDR3 is made up of 17 amino acids. Between the trimmed V and J ends, which lost 4 bases and 0 bases, there was a span of 19 bases. Per germline, CDR1 SGHRS and CDR2 YFSETQ. The CDR3 DNA reads TGCGCCAGCAGCCCCTTTGAGGGGGAAGATATGAACACTGAAGCTTTCTTT. This gives the protein CASSPFEGEDMNTEAFF.

Many counts were recorded for this clonotype. The CDR3 nucleotides read TGCAGTGCTCCCTTTGGAGGGATGGCAGACGAGCAGTACTTC. This codes for CSAPFGGMADEQYF. V is TRBV20-1 and J is TRBJ2-7, with a possible D match to TRBD2 (6 bases). CDR3 length equals 14 residues. Germline V gene data show CDR1 as DFQATT and CDR2 as SNEGSKA (reference sequence). V shed 5 bases and J shed 5 bases, with 19 bases lying between them.